This T cell receptor beta chain comes out of a study of radiotherapy plus CTLA-4 blockade in lung cancer. Background on the study: Patients showed objective responses in 18% of cases and disease control in more than 25%.

Comment on this clone: Antigen unknown.

The CDR3 is 14 amino acids. Germline V CDR1 and CDR2: KGHSH, LQKENI. The ends were cut back, 3 bases at V and 4 bases at J, with 10 bases in the middle. The study gave focal radiation plus ipilimumab CTLA-4 blockade to patients with chemo-refractory metastatic non-small-cell lung cancer. Study outcomes and limitations: In blood, TCR clones derived from the tumor expanded after radiotherapy plus ipilimumab.

Assay used: immunoSEQ multiplex PCR; TCRdb lists only in-frame clones, some missing. Of 45,000 or so clones in the sample, roughly 76% are singletons; the top ten hold 3.5%. Sequences were derived from peripheral blood, sampled from a patient treated with radiotherapy plus ipilimumab. This sequence joins TRBV18 and TRBJ1-5; no firm D call. This TCR came from a human donor with non-small cell lung cancer who had a complete response to radiotherapy plus ipilimumab. The CDR3 loop reads CASSPTGGNQPQHF. The CDR3 coding sequence is TGTGCCAGCTCACCGACGGGTGGAAATCAGCCCCAGCATTTT.